This TCR beta chain was observed in a study of shared clonotypes between healthy human individuals. This clone has just one count. The ends were cut back, 3 bases at V and 4 bases at J, with 9 bases in the middle. Germline-derived CDR1 and CDR2 are SEHNR and FQNEAQ (reference sequence). The CDR3 runs 13 residues. Data came from immunoSEQ multiplex PCR; TCRdb stores just in-frame clones and leaves some out. This sample yields 850,000 to 1,100,000 clones, of which 77% are seen a single time; 0.89% belongs to the top ten. This chain uses TRBV7-9 with TRBJ1-2; D call uncertain. The sequence was obtained from a young man in good health. Some clones in this sample may be carry-over from other donors' samples. Sequencing was performed on memory CD4+ T cells from PBMCs. Subset described: CD45RA-negative fraction. CDR3 protein: CASSLSLVYGYTF. The CDR3 DNA reads as TGTGCCAGCAGCTTGTCTCTCGTCTATGGCTACACCTTC.